Detailed here is one T cell receptor beta chain. Trimming took 7 bases from V and 9 from J; bases not matched to a gene: 8. CDR3 length: 13 residues. Per germline, CDR1 MDHEN and CDR2 SYDVKM. The entry originates in a study of PD-L1 blockade in urothelial cancer. Time point given: pretreatment peripheral blood. Disease in patients was locally advanced or metastatic urothelial carcinoma. Assay: immunoSEQ multiplex PCR; the TCRdb copy retains only in-frame clones and omits some. The sample consists of 70,000 to 95,000 clones, around 90% of them appearing once. The clonotype was recovered from a woman over 75 with urothelial cancer. The specimen was PBMCs, collected around atezolizumab (anti-PD-L1) treatment. The rearrangement joins TRBV28 to TRBJ2-7; TRBD1 matches 11 bases. The CDR3 sequence is CASMIGQGARQYF. The CDR3 DNA reads TGTGCCAGCATGATAGGACAGGGGGCGCGGCAGTACTTC.